The 24 T cell receptor beta chains presented below share a single source sample, sequenced in a study of T cell repertoires in aging, cancer and after chemotherapy. The template was genomic DNA from peripheral blood, not RNA. TRB rearrangements spanning V, D and J were amplified using mixed TRB-A/B primers. TCRdb reanalysed the multiplex PCR reads using MiXCR and keeps one entry per CDR3 protein. Of 4,800 or so distinct CDR3 sequences detected, roughly a quarter appear once; the ten largest clones hold 7.5%. Material for sequencing was blood. These receptors originate from a human donor in good health.

By sample share, this clonotype is medium-sized. The chain uses TRBV30 and TRBJ2-5; possible D gene TRBD2, 5 bases. This CDR3 comprises 12 residues. V shed 1 base and J shed 14 bases, with 17 bases lying between them. Germline V lookup: CDR1 GTSNPN, CDR2 SVGIG (reference sequence). Here the CDR3 DNA reads TGTGCCTGGAGTGCGATACTCGGGATTCTATACTTC. Protein product: CAWSAILGILYF.

The V call is TRBV12-3 or TRBV12-4, the J call TRBJ2-1, with D tentatively TRBD2 (5 bases). There are 13 residues in the CDR3. Trimming left V 5 bases short and J 4 bases short, with 9 bases between. In nucleotides, the CDR3 is TGTGCCAGCAGTGGACTCCGATACAATGAGCAGTTCTTC. Amino acids: CASSGLRYNEQFF.

This clonotype is labeled medium-sized. V usage is TRBV28 and J usage is TRBJ1-5, with 7 bases matching TRBD1. The length of the CDR3 is 17 residues. Germline V lookup: CDR1 MDHEN, CDR2 SYDVKM. Germline trimming cut 0 bases from V and 6 bases from J; bases unmatched to any gene: 11. The CDR3 sequence: CASSLWRGTAAVQPQHF. CDR3 sequence (DNA): TGTGCCAGCAGTTTATGGAGGGGGACAGCTGCGGTTCAGCCCCAGCATTTT.

By sample share, this clonotype is medium-sized. The genes are TRBV12-3 or TRBV12-4 and TRBJ2-2; D is possibly TRBD1 or TRBD2 (5 bases each). The V gene lost 8 bases and the J gene lost 0 bases, with 13 bases spanning the gap. The CDR3 has 15 amino acids. CDR3 sequence (DNA): TGTGCCAGCCTCACCGGGACGGCGAACACCGGGGAGCTGTTTTTT. This sequence encodes CASLTGTANTGELFF.

This clonotype is classed as medium-sized. The chain carries TRBV18 and TRBJ2-7; the match to TRBD1 covers 8 bases. V dropped 2 bases and J dropped 9; count of bases not matched to a gene: 9. This CDR3 has 14 residues. Germline V CDR1 and CDR2: KGHSH, LQKENI. For the CDR3, the DNA is TGTGCCAGCTCACCAACCAAGGACAGGGCCGCGCAGTACTTC. Its protein product is CASSPTKDRAAQYF. Full variable domain (remainder filled in from reference TRBV18 and TRBJ2-7): NAGVMQNPRHLVRRRGQEARLRCSPMKGHSHVYWYRQLPEEGLKFMVYLQKENIIDESGMPKERFSAEFPKEGPSILRIQQVVRGDSAAYFCASSPTKDRAAQYFGPGTRLTVT.

This clonotype was found a few times. The rearrangement links TRBV6-1 to TRBJ1-4; tentatively, D is TRBD1 (6 bases). Germline CDR1 and CDR2: MNHNS and SASEGT. This CDR3 comprises 14 residues. V was trimmed by 2 bases and J by 5 bases, leaving 9 bases between them. CDR3 sequence reads: CASSEFQGNEKLFF. CDR3 sequence (DNA): TGTGCCAGCAGTGAATTCCAGGGGAATGAAAAACTGTTTTTT.

This clonotype was counted only a few times. V gene TRBV12-3 or TRBV12-4 combines with J gene TRBJ1-1; TRBD1 agrees at 11 bases. The junction had 18 bases not matched to a gene; V was cut back by 1 base and J by 5 bases. The CDR3 length is 20 residues. For the CDR3, the DNA is TGTGCCAGCAGTTTAGGGAGCTGGCTGTTAGGACAGGGGGCTACGACTGAAGCTTTCTTT. It translates to CASSLGSWLLGQGATTEAFF.

This clonotype is categorized as medium-sized (0.01 to 0.1%). The gene calls are TRBV29-1 and TRBJ2-1; 7 bases map to TRBD1. Germline CDR1 is SQVTM and CDR2 is ANQGSEA. V was pared by 7 bases and J by 7 bases, with 4 bases of the junction left unmatched. The CDR3 runs to 11 residues. CDR3 sequence reads: CSGLQGNEQFF. The CDR3 bases are TGCAGCGGACTACAGGGGAATGAGCAGTTCTTC.

Only a few counts were recorded for this clonotype. V and J are TRBV18 and TRBJ1-1; 7 nucleotides align to TRBD1. Germline lookup yields CDR1 KGHSH and CDR2 LQKENI. CDR3 length: 15 residues. Trimming at V came to 4 bases and at J to 1 base, leaving 6 bases not matched to a gene. Here the CDR3 reads CASSLTGTENTEAFF. CDR3 in DNA: TGTGCCAGCTCACTTACCGGGACAGAGAACACTGAAGCTTTCTTT.

This clonotype is termed large. This chain joins TRBV29-1 and TRBJ2-1, with a possible D match to TRBD2 (6 bases). The CDR3 covers 13 residues. The V gene's germline CDR1 is SQVTM and CDR2 ANQGSEA. V lost 8 bases and J 6 bases, leaving 17 bases between the germline ends. The DNA for the CDR3 is TGCAGCACCTATACCGGGACTTTCAATGAGCAGTTCTTC. Translated: CSTYTGTFNEQFF.

CDR3 sequence reads: CARSGDRVFSEAFF. CDR3 nucleotide sequence: TGTGCCAGGTCGGGGGACAGGGTATTTTCTGAAGCTTTCTTT. The chain is built from TRBV7-2 and TRBJ1-1; the match to TRBD1 covers 9 bases. Germline V gene data show CDR1 as SGHTA and CDR2 as FQGNSA. CDR3 length: 14 residues. V shed 9 bases, J shed 6 bases, and the junction held 11 bases outside the gene matches.

The V and J genes are TRBV5-1 and TRBJ1-2; D uncertain. With 0 bases removed from V and 3 bases from J, the gap between germline ends came to 9 bases. This CDR3 spans 14 amino acids. From germline, CDR1 is SGHRS and CDR2 YFSETQ. The CDR3: CASSLGGHDYGYTF. CDR3 DNA sequence: TGCGCCAGCAGCTTGGGTGGGCACGACTATGGCTACACCTTC.

The CDR3 loop is CAWSGAREQYF. The CDR3 bases are TGTGCCTGGAGTGGGGCCCGTGAGCAGTACTTC. This chain links TRBV30 with TRBJ2-7; D is undetermined. Trimming shortened V by 1 base and J by 7 bases, and 8 bases separated the two germline ends. The CDR3 totals 11 residues. Germline V gene data show CDR1 as GTSNPN and CDR2 as SVGIG (reference sequence).

This clonotype is large in the sample. The CDR3: CASSYGQGGSSPLHF. As DNA, the CDR3 is TGTGCCAGCAGTTACGGACAGGGGGGTAGTTCACCCCTCCACTTT. This chain uses TRBV6-5 with TRBJ1-6; 10 bases are shared with TRBD1. CDR1 is MNHEY, CDR2 SVGAGI, per germline. V was pared by 2 bases and J by 9 bases, with 4 bases of the junction left unmatched. There are 15 residues in the CDR3.

With regard to this clonotype: A junction end diverges from the germline sequence, so it may reflect a read error. The J gene is TRBJ2-6, the V gene TRBV5-6; either TRBD1 or TRBD2 may fit D (5 bases each). Germline-derived CDR1 and CDR2 are SGHDT and YYEEEE. This CDR3 spans 20 amino acids. This CDR3 reads CARSLLARDPLSSGANVLTF. The CDR3 nucleotides are TGTGCCAGAAGCTTGCTGGCGAGGGACCCCTTATCCTCTGGGGCCAACGTCCTGACTTTC.

The gene calls are TRBV20-1 and TRBJ1-5; possibly TRBD1 for D (6 bases). The CDR3 is made up of 14 amino acids. Deletions cut 1 base from V and 4 bases from J, with 11 bases between. CDR1 and CDR2 from the germline V gene are DFQATT and SNEGSKA (reference sequence). In DNA, the CDR3 is TGCAGTGCTAGAGCGACAGGCGGGAATCAGCCCCAGCATTTT. Its protein product is CSARATGGNQPQHF.

In its sample, this clonotype is medium-sized. The gene calls are TRBV6-2 or TRBV6-3 and TRBJ1-1; unclear D gene. The CDR3 contains 13 residues. Trimming cost V 7 bases and J 0 bases, with 9 bases left between them. CDR1 is MNHEY and CDR2 is SVGEGT in the germline V gene. The CDR3 DNA follows: TGTGCCAGCACCCCTACAGTGAACACTGAAGCTTTCTTT. Protein product: CASTPTVNTEAFF.

This clonotype is labeled as medium-sized. The chain employs TRBV30 and TRBJ2-2; 8 bases agree with TRBD1. CDR3 length: 17 residues. V shed 5 bases, J shed 5 bases, and the junction held 16 bases outside the gene matches. The germline V gene has CDR1 GTSNPN and CDR2 SVGIG (reference sequence). DNA of the CDR3: TGTGCCTGGGGCGCCTACCAGGGGGCGCCTGGTACCGGGGAGCTGTTTTTT. Translating it yields CAWGAYQGAPGTGELFF.

This clonotype is categorized as medium-sized. The V gene is TRBV30, the J gene TRBJ1-5; perhaps TRBD1 as D (5 bases). This CDR3 spans 13 amino acids. The germline V gene encodes CDR1 GTSNPN and CDR2 SVGIG (reference sequence). V was trimmed by 5 bases and J by 3 bases, leaving 11 bases between them. CDR3 amino acids: CAWSGGDNQPQHF. CDR3 nucleotides: TGTGCCTGGTCGGGGGGAGACAATCAGCCCCAGCATTTT.

This clonotype was found a few times. The chain couples TRBV20-1 to TRBJ2-2; D is unresolved. Germline V gene data show CDR1 as DFQATT and CDR2 as SNEGSKA (reference sequence). The CDR3 runs to 12 residues. Trimming stripped 6 bases from V and 2 bases from J, with 7 bases between. CDR3 coding DNA: TGCAGTGCCAGAACCAACACCGGGGAGCTGTTTTTT. Its translation is CSARTNTGELFF.

This clonotype was observed a few times. The chain recombines TRBV7-6 with TRBJ1-2; 7 bases fit TRBD1. The CDR3 contains 14 residues. The V and J ends lost 4 bases and 7 bases, in that order; junction bases with no gene match: 9. Germline lookup yields CDR1 SGHVS and CDR2 FNYEAQ. CDR3 protein: CASSSGGSLGGYTF. In DNA, the CDR3 is TGTGCCAGCAGCTCAGGGGGGAGCCTTGGTGGCTACACCTTC.

This clonotype was picked up one time. Since a much larger clone is just one base distant, this may be a read error. The chain links TRBV5-4 to TRBJ1-6; the D gene is possibly TRBD1 (5 bases). Germline V gives CDR1 SGHNT, CDR2 YYREEE (reference sequence). CDR3 length: 17 amino acids. CDR3 nucleotides: TGTGCCAGCAGCCCGGGCGGGGCTACCCCTTATATTTCACCCCTCCACTTT. This gives the protein CASSPGGATPYISPLHF.

This clonotype counts as medium-sized. V is TRBV6-5 and J is TRBJ2-7; a possible D gene is TRBD1 (5 bases). Germline V lookup: CDR1 MNHEY, CDR2 SVGAGI. The CDR3 loop spans 13 amino acids. The V gene lost 4 bases and the J gene lost 0 bases, with 7 bases spanning the gap. The CDR3 reads CASSSTVSYEQYF. CDR3 DNA sequence: TGTGCCAGCAGTTCGACAGTCTCCTACGAGCAGTACTTC.

This clonotype is termed medium-sized. The rearrangement uses TRBV6-5 and TRBJ2-7; 10 bases match TRBD1. This CDR3 is built from 13 residues. The germline V gene encodes CDR1 MNHEY and CDR2 SVGAGI. The ends lost 6 bases at V and 3 bases at J; junction bases unmatched: 2. The CDR3 reads CASRGQGDYEQYF. The CDR3 nucleotides read TGTGCCAGCAGAGGACAGGGGGACTACGAGCAGTACTTC.